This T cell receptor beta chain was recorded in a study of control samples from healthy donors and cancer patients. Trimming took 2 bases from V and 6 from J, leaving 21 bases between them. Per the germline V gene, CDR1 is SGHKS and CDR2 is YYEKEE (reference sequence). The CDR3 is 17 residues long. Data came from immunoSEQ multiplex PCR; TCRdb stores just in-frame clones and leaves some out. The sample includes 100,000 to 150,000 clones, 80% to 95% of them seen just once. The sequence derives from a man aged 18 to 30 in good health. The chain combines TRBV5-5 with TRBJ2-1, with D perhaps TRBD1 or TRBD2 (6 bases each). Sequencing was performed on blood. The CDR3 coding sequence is TGTGCCAGCAGCTTTACCGGGGGCCGAGGGGGGTTCAATGAGCAGTTCTTC. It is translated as CASSFTGGRGGFNEQFF.